What follows is one TCR beta chain and its context. The data belong to a study of blood T cell repertoires in COVID-19. Profiled with immunoSEQ multiplex PCR; TCRdb holds only in-frame clones, not every one. The sample consists of about 150,000 clones, 85% to 90% of them appearing once. This clonotype was sampled from a human donor in a cohort sampled during active COVID-19. The specimen sequenced was peripheral blood.

CDR3 sequence: CASSPGGRVNTIYF. The DNA of the CDR3 is TGTGCCAGCAGCCCCGGTGGGAGGGTAAACACCATATATTTT. The chain carries TRBV3-1 (or the pseudogene TRBV3-2) and TRBJ1-3; the D is unclear. The CDR3 contains 14 residues. V lost 4 bases to trimming and J lost 6 bases, with 13 bases between them. The germline CDR1 and CDR2 sequences are LGHDT and YNNKEL (reference sequence).